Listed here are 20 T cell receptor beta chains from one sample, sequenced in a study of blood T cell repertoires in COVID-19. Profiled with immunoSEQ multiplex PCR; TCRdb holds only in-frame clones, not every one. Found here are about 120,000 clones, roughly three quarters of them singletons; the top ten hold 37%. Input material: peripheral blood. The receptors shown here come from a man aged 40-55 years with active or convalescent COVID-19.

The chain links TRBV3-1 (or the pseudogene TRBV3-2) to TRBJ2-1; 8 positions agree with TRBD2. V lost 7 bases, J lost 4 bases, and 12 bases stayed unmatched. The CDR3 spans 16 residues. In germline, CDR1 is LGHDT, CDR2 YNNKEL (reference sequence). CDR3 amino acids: CASTNLGSGGYNEQFF. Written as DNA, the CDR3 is TGTGCCAGCACCAACCTAGGGAGCGGGGGTTACAATGAGCAGTTCTTC.

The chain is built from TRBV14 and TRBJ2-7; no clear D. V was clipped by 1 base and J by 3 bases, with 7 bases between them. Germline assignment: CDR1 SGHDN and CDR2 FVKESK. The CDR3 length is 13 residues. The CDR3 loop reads CASSQGAIYEQYF. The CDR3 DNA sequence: TGTGCCAGCAGCCAAGGGGCAATCTACGAGCAGTACTTC. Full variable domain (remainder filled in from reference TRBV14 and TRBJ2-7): EAGVTQFPSHSVIEKGQTVTLRCDPISGHDNLYWYRRVMGKEIKFLLHFVKESKQDESGMPNNRFLAERTGGTYSTLKVQPAELEDSGVYFCASSQGAIYEQYFGPGTRLTVT.

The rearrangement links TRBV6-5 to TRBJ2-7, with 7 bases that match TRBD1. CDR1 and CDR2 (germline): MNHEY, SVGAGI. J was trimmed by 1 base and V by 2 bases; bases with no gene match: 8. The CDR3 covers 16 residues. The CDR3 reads CASSYRYLGQSYEQYF. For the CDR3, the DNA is TGTGCCAGCAGTTACCGTTATTTGGGACAGTCCTACGAGCAGTACTTC.

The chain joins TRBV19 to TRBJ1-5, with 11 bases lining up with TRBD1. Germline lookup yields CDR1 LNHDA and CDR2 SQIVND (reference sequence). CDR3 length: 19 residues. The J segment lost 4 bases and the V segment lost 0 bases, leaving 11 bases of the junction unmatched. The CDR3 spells CASSIDLRTGGLRNQPQHF. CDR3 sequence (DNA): TGTGCCAGTAGTATAGATCTCCGGACAGGGGGCTTGCGGAATCAGCCCCAGCATTTT.

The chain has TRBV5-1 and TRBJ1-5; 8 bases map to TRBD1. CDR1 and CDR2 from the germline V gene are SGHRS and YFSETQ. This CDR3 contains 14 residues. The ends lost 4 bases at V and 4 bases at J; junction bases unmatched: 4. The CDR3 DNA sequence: TGCGCCAGCAGCAATGGACAGGGAAATCAGCCCCAGCATTTT. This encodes CASSNGQGNQPQHF.

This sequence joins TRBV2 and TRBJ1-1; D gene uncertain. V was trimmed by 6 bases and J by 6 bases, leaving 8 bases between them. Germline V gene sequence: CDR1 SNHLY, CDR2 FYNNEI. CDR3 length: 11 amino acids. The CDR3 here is CASREIAEAFF. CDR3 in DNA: TGTGCCAGCAGGGAGATCGCTGAAGCTTTCTTT.

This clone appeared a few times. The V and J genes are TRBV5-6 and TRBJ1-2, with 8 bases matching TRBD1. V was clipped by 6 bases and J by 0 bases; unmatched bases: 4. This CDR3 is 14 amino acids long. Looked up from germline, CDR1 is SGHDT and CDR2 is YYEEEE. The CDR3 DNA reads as TGTGCCAGCACGAGACAGGGGCCTAACTATGGCTACACCTTC. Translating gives CASTRQGPNYGYTF.

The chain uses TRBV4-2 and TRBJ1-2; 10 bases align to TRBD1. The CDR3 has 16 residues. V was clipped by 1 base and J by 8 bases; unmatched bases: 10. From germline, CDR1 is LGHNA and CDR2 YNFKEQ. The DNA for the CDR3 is TGTGCCAGCAGCCAAGCTCAAGACAGGGGGCGGGAAGGCTACACCTTC. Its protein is CASSQAQDRGREGYTF.

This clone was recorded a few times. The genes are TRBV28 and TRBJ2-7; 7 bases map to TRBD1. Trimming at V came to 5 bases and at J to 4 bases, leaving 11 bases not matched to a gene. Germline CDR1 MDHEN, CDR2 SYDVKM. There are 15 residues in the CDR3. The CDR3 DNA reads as TGTGCCAGCAGTAAGGGACAGCCCCTCCGATACGAGCAGTACTTC. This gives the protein CASSKGQPLRYEQYF.

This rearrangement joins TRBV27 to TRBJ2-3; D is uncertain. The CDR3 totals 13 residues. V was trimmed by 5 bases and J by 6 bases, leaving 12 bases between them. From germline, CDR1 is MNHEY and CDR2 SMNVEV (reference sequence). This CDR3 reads CASSLEPGDTQYF. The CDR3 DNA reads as TGTGCCAGCAGTCTAGAACCCGGGGATACGCAGTATTTT.

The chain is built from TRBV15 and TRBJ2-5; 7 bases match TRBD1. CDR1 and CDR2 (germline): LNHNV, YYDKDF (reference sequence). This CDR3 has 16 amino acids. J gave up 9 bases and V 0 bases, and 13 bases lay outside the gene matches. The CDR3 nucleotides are TGTGCCACCAGCAGAGATCGGTTAGACAGGGTCTCGGCCCAGTACTTC. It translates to CATSRDRLDRVSAQYF.

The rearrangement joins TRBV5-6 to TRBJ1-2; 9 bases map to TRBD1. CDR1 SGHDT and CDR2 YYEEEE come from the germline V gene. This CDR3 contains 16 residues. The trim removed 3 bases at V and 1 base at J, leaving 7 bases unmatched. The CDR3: CASSWGQGGGNYGYTF. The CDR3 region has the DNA TGTGCCAGCAGCTGGGGACAGGGAGGGGGTAACTATGGCTACACCTTC.

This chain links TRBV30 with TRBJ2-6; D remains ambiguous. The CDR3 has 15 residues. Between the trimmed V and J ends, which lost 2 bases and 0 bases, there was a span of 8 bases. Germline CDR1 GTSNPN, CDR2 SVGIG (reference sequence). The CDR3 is CAWSLQSSGANVLTF. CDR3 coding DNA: TGTGCCTGGAGTCTACAGAGCTCTGGGGCCAACGTCCTGACTTTC. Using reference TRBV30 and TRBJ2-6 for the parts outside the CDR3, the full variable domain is SQTIHQWPATLVQPVGSPLSLECTVEGTSNPNLYWYRQAAGRGLQLLFYSVGIGQISSEVPQNLSASRPQDRQFILSSKKLLLSDSGFYLCAWSLQSSGANVLTFGAGSRLTVL.

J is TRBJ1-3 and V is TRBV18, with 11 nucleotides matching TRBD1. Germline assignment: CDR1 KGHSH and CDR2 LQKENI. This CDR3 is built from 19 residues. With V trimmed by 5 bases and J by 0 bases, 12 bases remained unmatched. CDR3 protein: CASSDAGQGAYDSGNTIYF. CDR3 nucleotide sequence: TGTGCCAGCTCAGACGCCGGACAGGGGGCTTACGACTCTGGAAACACCATATATTTT.

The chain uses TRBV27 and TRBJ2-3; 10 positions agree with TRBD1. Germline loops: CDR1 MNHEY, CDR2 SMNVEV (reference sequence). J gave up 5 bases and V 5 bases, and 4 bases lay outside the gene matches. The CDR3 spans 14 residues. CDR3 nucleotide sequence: TGTGCCAGCAGTCCGGGACAGGGGCAAGATACGCAGTATTTT. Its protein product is CASSPGQGQDTQYF.

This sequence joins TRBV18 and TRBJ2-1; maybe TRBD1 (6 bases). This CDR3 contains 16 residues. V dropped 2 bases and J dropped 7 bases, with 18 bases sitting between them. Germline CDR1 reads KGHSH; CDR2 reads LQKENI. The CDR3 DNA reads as TGTGCCAGCTCACCAATTCCAGGGGCCCTCGGGAATGAGCAGTTCTTC. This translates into CASSPIPGALGNEQFF.

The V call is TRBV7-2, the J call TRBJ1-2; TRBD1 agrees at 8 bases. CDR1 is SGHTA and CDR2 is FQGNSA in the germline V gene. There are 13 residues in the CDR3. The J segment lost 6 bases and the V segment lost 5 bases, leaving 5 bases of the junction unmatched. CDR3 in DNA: TGTGCCAGCAGCCCCAGGGGGCCCGATGGCTACACCTTC. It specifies CASSPRGPDGYTF. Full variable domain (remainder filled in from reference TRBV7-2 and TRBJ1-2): GAGVSQSPSNKVTEKGKDVELRCDPISGHTALYWYRQSLGQGLEFLIYFQGNSAPDKSGLPSDRFSAERTGGSVSTLTIQRTQQEDSAVYLCASSPRGPDGYTFGSGTRLTVV.

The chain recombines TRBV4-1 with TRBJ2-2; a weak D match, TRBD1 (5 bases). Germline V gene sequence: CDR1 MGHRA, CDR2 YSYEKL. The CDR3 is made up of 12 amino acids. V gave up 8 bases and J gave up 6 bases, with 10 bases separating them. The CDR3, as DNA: TGCGCCAGCGCCAGGGATCCCGGGGAGCTGTTTTTT. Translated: CASARDPGELFF.

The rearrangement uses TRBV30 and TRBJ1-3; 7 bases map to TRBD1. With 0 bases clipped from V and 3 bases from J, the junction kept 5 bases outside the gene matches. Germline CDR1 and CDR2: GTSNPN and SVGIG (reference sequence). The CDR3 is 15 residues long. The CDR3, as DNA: TGTGCCTGGAGTGTGGCAGGGGGAATTGGAAACACCATATATTTT. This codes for CAWSVAGGIGNTIYF.

The CDR3 loop reads CASRSFLWRHSNEQFF. DNA of the CDR3: TGTGCAAGTCGCTCCTTCTTGTGGCGGCACTCCAATGAGCAGTTCTTC. The chain recombines TRBV12-2 with TRBJ2-1; TRBD2, the table's D call, lacks a check against the DNA. TRBV12-2 constitutes a pseudogene. The CDR3 extends over 16 amino acids.